The text below deals with one T cell receptor (beta chain). Living in about two dozen US areas, the participants were between 18 and 89 years of age. Cohorts were based on clinical histories the participants reported. Cohort 3 recovery required two negative PCRs, clearance, or symptom resolution. Sequencing was performed with immunoSEQ multiplex PCR; in TCRdb, only in-frame clones are kept and a portion is missing. The sample holds fewer than 400,000 clones; about 86% are singletons and the top ten take roughly a tenth. The data originate from a study of blood T cell repertoires in COVID-19. At the level of the study: Some COVID-19 samples were acute and others convalescent; all came from the United States, Italy and Spain.

The sample consisted of PBMCs or T cells enriched from blood (not recorded which). The clonotype comes from a woman aged 45-60 years who had recovered from COVID-19.

In nucleotides, the CDR3 is TGTGCCAGCTCACCAGGGTTGGGAGGACCGGGGTTCTTT. Its translation: CASSPGLGGPGFF. The chain employs TRBV18 and TRBJ1-1; D is uncertain. CDR3 length: 13 amino acids. Germline V gene data show CDR1 as KGHSH and CDR2 as LQKENI. Trimming removed 2 bases from V and 14 bases from J, with 18 bases in between.